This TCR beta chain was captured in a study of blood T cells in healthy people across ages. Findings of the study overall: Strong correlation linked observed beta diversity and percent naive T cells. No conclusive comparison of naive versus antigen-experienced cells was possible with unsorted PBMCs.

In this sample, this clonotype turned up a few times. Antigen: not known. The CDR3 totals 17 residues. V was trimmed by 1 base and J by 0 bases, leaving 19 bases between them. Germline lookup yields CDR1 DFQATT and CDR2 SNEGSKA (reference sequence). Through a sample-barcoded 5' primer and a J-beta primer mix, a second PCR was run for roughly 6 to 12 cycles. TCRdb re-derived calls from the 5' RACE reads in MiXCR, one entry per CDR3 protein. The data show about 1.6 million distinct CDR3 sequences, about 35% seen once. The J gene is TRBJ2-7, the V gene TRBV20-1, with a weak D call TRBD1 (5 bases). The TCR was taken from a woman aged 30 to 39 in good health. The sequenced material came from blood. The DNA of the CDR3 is TGCAGTGCTAGAGCGCCGCCTAATTGGGGCCTCTCCTACGAGCAGTACTTC. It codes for CSARAPPNWGLSYEQYF.